The T cell receptor beta chain under discussion was sequenced for a study of PD-1 blockade in classical Hodgkin lymphoma. Study-level points and caveats: Patients starting nivolumab under 1 year after ASCT were excluded. A reduction in baseline TCR diversity was reportedly seen in newly diagnosed patients relative to healthy donors. CD4+ but not CD8+ TCR diversity rose significantly by C4D1. Underlying causes for the observed repertoire differences were not defined, possibly disease activity or prior therapy.

A note on this clone: Its target is unknown.

Following autologous stem cell transplantation, relapse occurred in every patient, and exposure to brentuximab vedotin varied. Using immunoSEQ multiplex PCR, the repertoire was profiled, and TCRdb retains in-frame clones only, with some absent. The sample shows around 20,000 clones, roughly 76% of them seen only once. Germline V CDR1 and CDR2: MNHEY, SMNVEV (reference sequence). V gave up 7 bases and J gave up 14 bases; unmatched junction bases: 13. The CDR3 contains 13 residues. This specimen consisted of peripheral blood mononuclear cells (PBMCs), obtained at baseline. The TCR originated in a human donor with classical Hodgkin lymphoma. This chain connects TRBV27 to TRBJ2-1; 8 bases line up with TRBD1. The CDR3 coding sequence is TGTGCCAGCACCGTCCCGACAGGGGATAAGGAGTTCTTC. Protein product: CASTVPTGDKEFF.